A single T cell receptor (beta chain) is shown here with its context. This clone's antigen is unknown. No base quality information exists; no much larger clone differs at one position. This record belongs to a study of cytomegalovirus exposure and HLA in healthy donors (dated by TCRdb to the late 2010s). In the study overall: An earlier analysis of some 600 of the donors reported 276 Gb of sequence data and 100 million to 120 million unique TCR beta sequences obtained from some 170 million T cells. Besides the first cohort of 666 subjects, a separate validation cohort made up of over 95 different subjects was used. Class I and class II HLA loci were covered by the typing at four-digit resolution. The study was designed to test whether signatures of past pathogen exposure could be identified by cataloging public T cell receptors. In the later analysis, no new phenotypic data were used to find candidate immune exposures; instead, reliance was placed on TCR beta sequences and their occurrence across donors. In a later analysis, previously published TCR beta repertoires from roughly 710 donors were re-analyzed and high-resolution HLA genotyping was added so that TCR occurrence patterns could be studied. The study combined high-throughput TCR immunosequencing, statistical association of individual TCRs with disease status, and machine learning to predict cytomegalovirus infection status. All discovery cohort repertoires had been generated using a single sequencing platform. A later genetic analysis took genome-wide SNP genotypes for about 65% of the 666 donors and used that subset as a discovery cohort. About five DR-DQ haplotypes were treated as single units for association and clustering because of strong linkage in the cohort. Donor age, sex, ethnicity and CMV serostatus were compiled together with the repertoire data. The study profiled the T cell repertoires of hundreds of subjects by immunosequencing and related them to cytomegalovirus serostatus. Among 300 to 450 genotyped donors of the cohort, an average of about 240,000 unique TCR beta nucleotide sequences were sequenced per donor, around 18% of them non-productive. An early release that covered more than 550 HLA-typed donors contained about 300 gigabases of sequencing data and 75 million to 100 million unique TCR sequences. The number of donors typed differed by locus, with roughly 629-640 for A, B, C, DRB1 and DQB1, about 500 for DQA1, 606 for DPA1, and approximately 470 for DPB1. Of the roughly 390 genotyped donors, 65% to 90% were placed in the genetic ancestry cluster associated with self-reported Caucasian donors. To decide whether each TCR beta V gene segment behaved as functional or pseudogenic, an earlier analysis of several hundred of the donors relied on high-throughput TCR beta sequencing. General findings and caveats noted by the study authors: In a later analysis, HLA-associated TCR beta chains were found to be more clonally expanded and to have lower generation probabilities than equally common non-associated chains. HLA typing was unavailable for some donors at each locus, so association tests used only the typed subset. According to a later genetic analysis, donors in an Asian-associated ancestry cluster had fewer N-insertions in productive TCRs than the approximately 670-donor mean. Most TCR sequences were seen in very few donors, while some public TCRs were found in many individuals. A later analysis found that most CMV-associated TCR beta chains appeared HLA-restricted, with HLA associations seemingly driven largely by CMV exposure. In this cohort, only TCR beta chains were sequenced, and detectable features were limited by the absence of alpha or paired-chain data. The classifier was reported to diagnose cytomegalovirus status with high specificity and sensitivity in both the original and validation cohorts. A cluster of highly shared sequence variants was judged likely to represent a technical artifact of the sequencing pipeline. An association between a missense DCLRE1C variant and V-gene and J-gene trimming of TCR beta chains was found in a later genetic analysis and replicated in an independent cohort. Assigning TCR associations to individual alleles was difficult when HLA alleles, especially DR and DQ, strongly co-occurred. Some IMGT-functional V segments, including TRBV6-2 and TRBV6-3, could not be told apart with the 87-base-pair reads, so those segments were excluded. The authors suggested that the approach could potentially be generalized to other disease states and immunological phenotypes. The study listed 170 or so TCR beta chains as associated with cytomegalovirus. A later analysis associated 16,951 TCR beta sequences with specific HLA alleles at a false discovery rate of 0.05. For the cohort, immune exposure information was limited to CMV serostatus. According to a later analysis, parvovirus B19, influenza, CMV and Epstein-Barr virus appeared linked to several top co-occurrence clusters. According to a later analysis, TCR association rates differed among HLA loci, with DRB1 alleles showing the most associated TCRs and HLA-C alleles showing the fewest. Because counts were too low, more than 15 rarely observed V segments, including chromosome 9 orphons, were left out of the earlier analysis of some 640 of the donors. An earlier analysis of approximately 570 of the donors showed that most TCR beta V segments appeared in productive rearrangements either about 87% or about 30% of the time, which broadly matched IMGT annotations. In vitro tests confirmed that three of the cytomegalovirus-associated TCR beta chains recognize cytomegalovirus antigens. Linkage disequilibrium might explain the correlated functional status among segregating V segments, but an unknown experimental factor could not be ruled out. Roughly uniform sequencing depth across donors was assumed in presence/absence analyses, although this assumption may not hold. A further reported finding was that TCR beta sequences accurately predicted the HLA-A and HLA-B alleles for most subjects in the first cohort.

The library was built by means of the immunoSEQ multiplex PCR assay. For the multiplex PCR, a mixture combining 60 forward primers for TCR Vbeta segments and 13 reverse primers for TCR Jbeta segments was used. A multiplex PCR assay on genomic DNA amplified the CDR3 region of rearranged TCR beta genes. Amplified TCR beta libraries were sequenced as 87-base-pair reads on the Illumina HiSeq System. Turning to the authors' computational methods: A later analysis tallied tens of millions of unique TCR beta chains across the 666 repertoires, and around 12 million of those chains were shared by two or more donors. To remove PCR and sequencing errors, raw reads were error-corrected and collapsed into unique sequences using a nearest-neighbor algorithm that merged closely related sequences. V, D and J gene segments were assigned by aligning CDR3 sequences to IMGT reference sequences. For a sequence to be retained, at least a six-nucleotide match to both a V gene segment and a J gene segment was required. A rearrangement was called productive if the CDR3 had no stop codons and remained in frame with V and J, and every other rearrangement was called non-productive. Following IMGT convention, CDR3 was defined as the stretch from the second conserved V-encoded cysteine to the conserved J-encoded phenylalanine. In an earlier analysis of 500 to 650 of the donors, sequences lacking an unambiguous match to a single V gene segment were excluded. In an earlier analysis of around 590 of the donors, a V segment was called functional when productive rearrangements were above 56.7%, and segregating when the standard deviation between donors exceeded 5%. A statistical classification framework was built to diagnose cytomegalovirus status from the catalog of TCR beta chain sequences. In a later analysis, TCR nucleotide sequences were compared against IMGT/GENE-DB human TR gene sequences so that V and J genes could be assigned. Using the TCRdist pipeline, a later analysis assigned CDR3 sequences along with most-parsimonious VDJ recombination scenarios. In a later analysis, each TCR beta chain was defined by its CDR3 amino acid sequence together with its V-gene family, and reads lacking a unique V-gene family were excluded. To address suspected cross-contamination and a sequencing artifact, a later analysis removed approximately 600 highly shared, low-generation-probability nucleotide sequences. In a later analysis, a clonal expansion index for each public chain was calculated from normalized within-repertoire ranks of inferred template counts. A later analysis computed generation probabilities with a VDJ recombination model fitted to out-of-frame rearrangements, and checked the results against IGoR. In a later analysis, TCR-TCR, TCR-HLA and TCR-CMV co-occurrence was scored with hypergeometric tests, and a repertoire-size bias correction was applied to TCR pairs. In a later analysis, false discovery rates were estimated by permuting HLA or CMV assignments 20 times. In a later analysis, co-occurring TCRs were grouped using DBSCAN, and TCRdist sequence similarity was added for clustering within HLA-allele-positive subsets. Repertoires with fewer than 30,000 or more than 120,000 public chains, plus five repertoires with anomalous nucleotide sharing, were excluded from co-occurrence clustering. TCRdb provides this immuneACCESS table in a form limited to in-frame rearrangements. Some clones are lacking; in checked studies, under half of them reflect an unresolved V gene, and why the rest are absent is not known. That table furnishes V, J and clone size, whereas the DNA furnished D and trimming. This sample holds some 180,000 clones; roughly 84% were observed only once. The ten largest account for about 2.5% of the sample.

The cohort consisted of more than 650 healthy bone marrow donors. At the time of sampling, all cohort members were nominally healthy, though unrecorded immune exposures were likely present. The donor tested CMV seropositive, placing the donor among the 289 seropositive members of the cohort. A peripheral blood sample was collected from each donor, and TCR beta sequencing was performed on peripheral blood mononuclear cells. The Qiagen DNeasy Blood Extraction Kit was used to extract genomic DNA from the blood cell samples. Ends trimmed: V by 0 bases, J by 2 bases; bases unmatched to a gene: 12. The CDR3 goes from the cysteine to the phenylalanine over 18 residues. This entry keeps only the CDR3 DNA: 54 bases, framed from base 1. The germline V gene yields LGHNA for CDR1 and YSLEER for CDR2.

The sample consisted of PBMCs. This clonotype was obtained from a man aged 30 to 39 in good health and CMV-seropositive. The chain uses TRBV4-3 and TRBJ2-7; TRBD2 aligns with 8 central bases. The DNA is TGCGCCAGCAGCCAAGATCTTCCCGGGAGGGGCCCCGCCTACGAGCAGTACTTC. This sequence encodes CASSQDLPGRGPAYEQYF.